One sample yielded the 21 T cell receptor beta chains listed below, sequenced in a study of T-cell reconstitution after alpha-beta-depleted transplantation in children. The TCRbeta library incorporated unique molecular identifiers. TCRdb passed the PCR reads through MiXCR, listing each CDR3 protein once. The data show 450,000 to 700,000 distinct CDR3 sequences, more than 20% seen once. The specimen comprised PBMCs, sampled before TCRalphabeta/CD19-depleted stem cell transplant. The origin of the receptors is a boy less than two years old with Wiskott-Aldrich syndrome, due to receive a stem cell transplant.

The chain carries TRBV9 and TRBJ2-5; 14 positions match TRBD2. The CDR3 consists of 17 residues. From germline, CDR1 is SGDLS and CDR2 YYNGEE. V lost 2 bases to trimming and J lost 2 bases; unmatched junction nucleotides: 5. CDR3 nucleotides: TGTGCCAGCAGCGTGACTAGCGGGAGGGCCCGGCAAGAGACCCAGTACTTC. Residues: CASSVTSGRARQETQYF.

This clonotype was counted only a few times. The chain uses TRBV5-1 and TRBJ2-7; weak D call: TRBD1 (5 bases). The ends were cut back, 3 bases at V and 2 bases at J, with 9 bases in the middle. The CDR3 extends over 13 amino acids. In germline, CDR1 is SGHRS, CDR2 YFSETQ. The DNA of the CDR3 is TGCGCCAGCAGCTCGACAGATACCTACGAGCAGTACTTC. Protein sequence: CASSSTDTYEQYF.

This clonotype came up a few times. The chain couples TRBV2 to TRBJ1-5; D is ambiguous. Germline lookup yields CDR1 SNHLY and CDR2 FYNNEI. V gave up 0 bases and J gave up 11 bases, with 17 bases separating them. The CDR3 has 15 residues. The CDR3 region has the DNA TGTGCCAGCAGTGAAGCGCTTCGTACCTATGGGGCCCAGCATTTT. Protein: CASSEALRTYGAQHF. The variable domain in full, completed from reference TRBV2 and TRBJ1-5, reads EPEVTQTPSHQVTQMGQEVILRCVPISNHLYFYWYRQILGQKVEFLVSFYNNEISEKSEIFDDQFSVERPDGSNFTLKIRSTKLEDSAMYFCASSEALRTYGAQHFGDGTRLSIL.

J is TRBJ2-7 and V is TRBV27; no definite D call. The CDR3 covers 16 residues. Trimming removed 0 bases from V and 2 bases from J, with 14 bases in between. Germline V gives CDR1 MNHEY, CDR2 SMNVEV (reference sequence). The CDR3 spells CASSLSGRHLAYEQYF. CDR3 DNA: TGTGCCAGCAGTTTATCCGGACGGCACTTAGCCTACGAGCAGTACTTC.

There are a few counts of this clonotype. J is TRBJ2-5 and V is TRBV20-1; unclear D gene. Germline V CDR1 and CDR2: DFQATT, SNEGSKA (reference sequence). V shed 2 bases and J shed 4 bases, with 14 bases lying between them. The CDR3 covers 14 residues. This chain's CDR3 is CSARLAGRRETQYF. DNA of the CDR3: TGCAGTGCTAGACTTGCAGGCCGAAGAGAGACCCAGTACTTC.

This clonotype was seen many times. One end of the junction varies from germline; a read error may be responsible. The chain combines TRBV18 with TRBJ1-5; D perhaps matches TRBD1 (5 bases). The CDR3 is 13 residues long. CDR1 and CDR2 from the germline V gene are KGHSH and LQKENI. CDR3 in DNA: TGCGCCAGCAGCCCGCAGGGAGATCAGCCCCAGCATTTT. The encoded protein is CASSPQGDQPQHF.

The V and J genes are TRBV27 and TRBJ1-2; D may be TRBD1 (6 bases). CDR1 and CDR2 (germline): MNHEY, SMNVEV (reference sequence). V lost 3 bases and J lost 0, with 11 bases in between. The CDR3 is 15 residues long. The CDR3 loop reads CASSFLDRTNYGYTF. CDR3 bases: TGTGCCAGCAGTTTTCTCGACAGGACTAACTATGGCTACACCTTC.

The chain joins TRBV19 to TRBJ2-1; TRBD2 matches at 7 bases. The CDR3 loop spans 14 amino acids. Germline loops: CDR1 LNHDA, CDR2 SQIVND (reference sequence). The V segment lost 7 bases and the J segment 5 bases; nucleotides outside the gene matches: 8. The CDR3 DNA is TGTGCCAGTACCAAGGAGCGGGATGACAATGAGCAGTTCTTC. It yields the protein CASTKERDDNEQFF.

This clonotype occurred a few times. V usage is TRBV30 and J usage is TRBJ2-1, with 10 bases that match TRBD1. The CDR3 has 14 residues. The V segment lost 5 bases and the J segment 3 bases; nucleotides outside the gene matches: 4. CDR1 and CDR2 from the germline V gene are GTSNPN and SVGIG (reference sequence). The CDR3 DNA reads as TGTGCCTGGGGGACAGGGGCTTTCTACAATGAGCAGTTCTTC. Translating it yields CAWGTGAFYNEQFF.

In this sample, this clonotype turned up a few times. The chain employs TRBV20-1 and TRBJ2-1; TRBD2 matches 14 bases. Germline loops: CDR1 DFQATT, CDR2 SNEGSKA (reference sequence). The CDR3 consists of 17 residues. Trimming removed 5 bases from V and 1 base from J; junction bases left unmatched: 7. The CDR3 coding sequence is TGCAGTGCTGGACGACTAGCGGGAGGGCTTTCCTACAATGAGCAGTTCTTC. Translated: CSAGRLAGGLSYNEQFF.

The chain recombines TRBV29-1 with TRBJ1-1; D is ambiguous. This CDR3 is built from 12 residues. Trimming left V 5 bases short and J 1 base short, with 8 bases between. Germline values: CDR1 SQVTM, CDR2 ANQGSEA. The CDR3 nucleotides read TGCAGCGTTTATAGCCCGAACACTGAAGCTTTCTTT. It codes for CSVYSPNTEAFF.

This clonotype was picked up a small number of times. The rearrangement uses TRBV2 and TRBJ1-5; unclear D gene. Trimming pared 6 bases from V and 3 bases from J, leaving 12 bases between. The CDR3 is made up of 14 amino acids. Germline CDR1 SNHLY, CDR2 FYNNEI. CDR3 region: CASRSGGPNQPQHF. The CDR3 DNA reads as TGTGCCAGCAGGAGTGGAGGTCCCAATCAGCCCCAGCATTTT.

The V gene is TRBV14, the J gene TRBJ2-3; either TRBD1 or TRBD2 may fit D (6 bases each). This CDR3 is built from 14 residues. The germline CDR1 and CDR2 sequences are SGHDN and FVKESK. Between the trimmed V and J ends, which lost 2 bases and 5 bases, there was a span of 11 bases. As DNA, the CDR3 is TGTGCCAGCAGCCAAAGGGGGGTAGGAGATACGCAGTATTTT. It codes for CASSQRGVGDTQYF. Complete variable domain (other parts from reference TRBV14 and TRBJ2-3): EAGVTQFPSHSVIEKGQTVTLRCDPISGHDNLYWYRRVMGKEIKFLLHFVKESKQDESGMPNNRFLAERTGGTYSTLKVQPAELEDSGVYFCASSQRGVGDTQYFGPGTRLTVL.

The rearrangement links TRBV5-1 to TRBJ1-1; 9 nucleotides agree with TRBD1. The CDR3 extends over 15 amino acids. The V and J ends lost 4 bases and 3 bases, in that order; junction bases with no gene match: 7. Germline V gene sequence: CDR1 SGHRS, CDR2 YFSETQ. The CDR3 DNA follows: TGCGCCAGCAGCGCACACAGGGGGCGGGACACTGAAGCTTTCTTT. It translates to CASSAHRGRDTEAFF. Combining the CDR3 with reference TRBV5-1 and TRBJ1-1 gives the whole variable domain KAGVTQTPRYLIKTRGQQVTLSCSPISGHRSVSWYQQTPGQGLQFLFEYFSETQRNKGNFPGRFSGRQFSNSRSEMNVSTLELGDSALYLCASSAHRGRDTEAFFGQGTRLTVV.

This chain connects TRBV7-3 to TRBJ2-2; TRBD2 agrees at 12 bases. The germline CDR1 and CDR2 sequences are SGHTA and FQGTGA. With 5 bases clipped from V and 3 bases from J, the junction kept 7 bases outside the gene matches. The length of the CDR3 is 17 residues. CDR3 residues: CASSPQGLAGYTGELFF. The CDR3 region has the DNA TGTGCCAGCAGCCCCCAAGGACTAGCGGGATACACCGGGGAGCTGTTTTTT.

J is TRBJ1-2 and V is TRBV2; TRBD1 matches at 8 bases. J lost 6 bases, V lost 4 bases, and 1 base had no gene match. Per the germline V gene, CDR1 is SNHLY and CDR2 is FYNNEI. This CDR3 has 12 amino acids. The DNA for the CDR3 is TGTGCCAGCAGTGTGGACAGGGATGGCTACACCTTC. Protein product: CASSVDRDGYTF.

The chain combines TRBV15 with TRBJ2-1, with 11 bases aligning to TRBD2. Germline CDR1 and CDR2: LNHNV and YYDKDF (reference sequence). The CDR3 consists of 17 residues. V was pared by 0 bases and J by 10 bases, with 11 bases of the junction left unmatched. The CDR3 region has the DNA TGTGCCACCAGCAGAGATCTTGATAGCGGGAGGGCCGGGGAGCAGTTCTTC. Translating gives CATSRDLDSGRAGEQFF.

The chain has TRBV5-5 and TRBJ2-7; D might be TRBD1 (5 bases). V lost 3 bases, J lost 0 bases, and 16 bases lay in between. The V gene's germline CDR1 is SGHKS and CDR2 YYEKEE (reference sequence). The CDR3 has 16 amino acids. For the CDR3, the DNA is TGTGCCAGCAGCTGGGGCGTGAGGTCCAGCTCCTACGAGCAGTACTTC. Its protein is CASSWGVRSSSYEQYF.

The CDR3, as DNA: TGCGCCAGCAGCTCACAGGGGGAAGCTTTCTTT. It specifies CASSSQGEAFF. This chain connects TRBV5-1 to TRBJ1-1; 7 bases align to TRBD1. This CDR3 spans 11 amino acids. The germline gives CDR1 SGHRS, CDR2 YFSETQ. V gave up 3 bases and J gave up 8 bases; unmatched junction bases: 1.

In its sample, this clonotype was seen a few times. The CDR3 region has the DNA TGTGCCAGCAGTGCTTTAACAGGGATTCCCGGGGAGCTGTTTTTT. Protein product: CASSALTGIPGELFF. The gene calls are TRBV27 and TRBJ2-2; TRBD1 is a possible D gene (6 bases). The V gene's germline CDR1 is MNHEY and CDR2 SMNVEV (reference sequence). Trimming removed 5 bases at V and 6 bases at J, with 16 bases between. The CDR3 is made up of 15 amino acids.

This chain links TRBV21-1 with TRBJ1-4; the table's D call TRBD1 went unverified against the DNA. TRBV21-1 is deemed a pseudogene. CDR3 size: 19 residues. The CDR3: CASSKVGRDLMGTNEKLFF. The DNA of the CDR3 is TGTGCCAGCAGCAAAGTTGGCAGGGATTTAATGGGAACTAATGAAAAACTGTTTTTT.